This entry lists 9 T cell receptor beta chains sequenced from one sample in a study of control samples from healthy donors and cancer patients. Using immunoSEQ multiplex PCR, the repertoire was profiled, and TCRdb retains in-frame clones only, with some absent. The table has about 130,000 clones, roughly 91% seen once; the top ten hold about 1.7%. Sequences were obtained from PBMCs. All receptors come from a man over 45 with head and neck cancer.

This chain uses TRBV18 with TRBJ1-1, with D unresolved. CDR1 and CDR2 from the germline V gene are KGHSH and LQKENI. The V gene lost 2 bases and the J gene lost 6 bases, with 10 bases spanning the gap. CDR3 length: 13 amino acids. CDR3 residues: CASSPTGYAEAFF. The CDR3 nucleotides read TGTGCCAGCTCACCAACCGGTTACGCTGAAGCTTTCTTT.

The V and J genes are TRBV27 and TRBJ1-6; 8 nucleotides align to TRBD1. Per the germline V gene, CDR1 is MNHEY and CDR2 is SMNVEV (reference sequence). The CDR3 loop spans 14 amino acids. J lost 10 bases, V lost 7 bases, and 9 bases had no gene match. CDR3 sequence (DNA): TGTGCCAGCACCATTACAGGGGGTAGGTCACCCCTCCACTTT. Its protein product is CASTITGGRSPLHF.

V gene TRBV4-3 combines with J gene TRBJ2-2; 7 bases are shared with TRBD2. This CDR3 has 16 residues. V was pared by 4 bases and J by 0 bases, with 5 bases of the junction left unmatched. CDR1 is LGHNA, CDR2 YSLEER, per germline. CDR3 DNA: TGCGCCAGCAGCCGCCAACTAGCGTCGAACACCGGGGAGCTGTTTTTT. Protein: CASSRQLASNTGELFF.

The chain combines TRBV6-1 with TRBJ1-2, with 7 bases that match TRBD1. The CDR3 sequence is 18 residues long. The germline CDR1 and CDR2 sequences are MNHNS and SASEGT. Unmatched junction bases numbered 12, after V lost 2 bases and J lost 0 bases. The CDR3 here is CASSETFLFRGSNYGYTF. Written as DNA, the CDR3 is TGTGCCAGCAGTGAAACTTTCTTGTTCAGGGGGTCTAACTATGGCTACACCTTC.

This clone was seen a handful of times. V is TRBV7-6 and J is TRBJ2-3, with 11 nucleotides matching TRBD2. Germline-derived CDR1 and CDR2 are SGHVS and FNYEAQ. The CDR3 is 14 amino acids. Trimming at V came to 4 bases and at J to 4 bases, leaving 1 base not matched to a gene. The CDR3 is CASSSGLAADTQYF. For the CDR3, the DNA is TGTGCCAGCAGCTCGGGACTAGCGGCAGATACGCAGTATTTT.

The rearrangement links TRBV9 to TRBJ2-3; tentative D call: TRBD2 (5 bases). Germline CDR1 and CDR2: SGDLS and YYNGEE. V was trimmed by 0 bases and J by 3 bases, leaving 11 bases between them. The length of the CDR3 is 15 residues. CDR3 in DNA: TGTGCCAGCAGCGTAGGTTCTAGCCAGACAGATACGCAGTATTTT. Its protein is CASSVGSSQTDTQYF. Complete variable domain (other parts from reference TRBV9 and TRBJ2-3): DSGVTQTPKHLITATGQRVTLRCSPRSGDLSVYWYQQSLDQGLQFLIQYYNGEERAKGNILERFSAQQFPDLHSELNLSSLELGDSALYFCASSVGSSQTDTQYFGPGTRLTVL.

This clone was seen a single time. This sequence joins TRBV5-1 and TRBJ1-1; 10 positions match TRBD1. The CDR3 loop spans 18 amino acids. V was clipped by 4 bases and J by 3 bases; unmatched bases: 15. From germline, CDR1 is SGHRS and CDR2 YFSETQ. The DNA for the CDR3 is TGCGCCAGCAGCCCGGGACAGGGGACGTGGGGAATGCACACTGAAGCTTTCTTT. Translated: CASSPGQGTWGMHTEAFF.

The DNA of the CDR3 is TGTGCCAGCAGTTACTCCGTTCTCAGGGTGAACACTGAAGCTTTCTTT. The encoded protein is CASSYSVLRVNTEAFF. V usage is TRBV6-5 and J usage is TRBJ1-1; maybe TRBD1 (5 bases). The V gene lost 0 bases and the J gene lost 0 bases, with 11 bases spanning the gap. The CDR3 has 16 residues. CDR1 MNHEY and CDR2 SVGAGI come from the germline V gene.

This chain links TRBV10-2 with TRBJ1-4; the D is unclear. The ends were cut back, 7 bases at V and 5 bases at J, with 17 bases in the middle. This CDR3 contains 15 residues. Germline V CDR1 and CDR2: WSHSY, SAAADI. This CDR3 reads CASTGLDLLNEKLFF. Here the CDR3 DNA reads TGCGCCAGCACGGGTTTGGACTTACTGAATGAAAAACTGTTTTTT.